The source of this T cell receptor (beta chain) is a study of CD8 T cells in Susac syndrome. Study-level findings and limits: As acknowledged by the study, its TCR sequencing and HLA analysis included a relatively small number of individuals.

V was clipped by 0 bases and J by 2 bases; unmatched bases: 5. The CDR3 loop spans 15 amino acids. Germline-derived CDR1 and CDR2 are DFQATT and SNEGSKA (reference sequence). This clonotype appeared once. The antigen remains unidentified. When the RNA was reverse transcribed, random hexamers were used with an input of about 0.5 to 1 ug. The method of amplification for TCR beta CDR3 was immunoSEQ multiplex PCR, covering 54 Vbeta and 13 Jbeta. Via MiXCR, TCRdb re-called the immunoSEQ multiplex PCR reads, giving one row per CDR3 protein. The table shows more than 120,000 distinct CDR3 sequences, with around 94% occurring only once. Sequencing of TCR beta was undertaken in CD8+ and CD4+ T cells derived from blood. The CD8+ and CD4+ T cells were negatively isolated, with the TEMRA cells enriched by FACS.

This clonotype originated in a human donor in good health. The sequenced material came from CD4+ T cells from PBMCs. The chain uses TRBV20-1 and TRBJ1-1; TRBD1 matches at 8 bases. The DNA of the CDR3 is TGCAGTGCTAGAGATCCGACAGGGGTAAACACTGAAGCTTTCTTT. Translation: CSARDPTGVNTEAFF.